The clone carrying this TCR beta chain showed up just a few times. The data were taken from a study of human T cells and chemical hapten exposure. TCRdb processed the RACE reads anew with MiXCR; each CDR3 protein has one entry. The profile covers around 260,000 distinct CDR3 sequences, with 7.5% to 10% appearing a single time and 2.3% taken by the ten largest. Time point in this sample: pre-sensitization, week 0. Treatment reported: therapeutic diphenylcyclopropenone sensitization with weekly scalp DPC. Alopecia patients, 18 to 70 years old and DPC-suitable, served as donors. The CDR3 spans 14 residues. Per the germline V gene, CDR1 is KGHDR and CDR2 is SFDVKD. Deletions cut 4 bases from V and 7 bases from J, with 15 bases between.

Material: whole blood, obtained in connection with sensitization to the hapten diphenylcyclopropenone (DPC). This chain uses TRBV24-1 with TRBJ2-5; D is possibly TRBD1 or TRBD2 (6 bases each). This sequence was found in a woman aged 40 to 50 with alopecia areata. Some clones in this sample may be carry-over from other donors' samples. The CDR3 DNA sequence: TGTGCCACCAGTGAAACAGGGACTCGAGGGACCCAGTACTTC. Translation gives CATSETGTRGTQYF.